Listed here are 20 T cell receptor beta chains from one sample, sequenced in a study of blood T cell repertoires in COVID-19. The table came from immunoSEQ multiplex PCR; TCRdb's copy has only in-frame clones and leaves some out. The sample records 50,000 to 75,000 clones, more than 65% being singletons. Sample: peripheral blood. All receptors come from a woman older than 75 with active or convalescent COVID-19.

CDR3 sequence (DNA): TGTGCCAGCAGCGTAGCCAGGAACACTGAAGCTTTCTTT. It is translated as CASSVARNTEAFF. The rearrangement joins TRBV9 to TRBJ1-1; D gene uncertain. The V and J ends lost 0 bases and 1 base respectively, with 4 bases between them. Germline assignment: CDR1 SGDLS and CDR2 YYNGEE. This CDR3 spans 13 amino acids.

This clone has just one count. The chain recombines TRBV10-3 with TRBJ2-1; D gene uncertain. Between the trimmed V and J ends, which lost 4 bases and 8 bases, there was a span of 15 bases. Germline CDR1 reads ENHRY; CDR2 reads SYGVKD. This CDR3 has 14 residues. The CDR3 spells CAISVRGNGDEQFF. In nucleotides, the CDR3 is TGTGCCATCAGTGTAAGAGGAAATGGAGATGAGCAGTTCTTC.

V and J are TRBV6-5 and TRBJ1-2; D is possibly TRBD1 (5 bases). Germline V CDR1 and CDR2: MNHEY, SVGAGI. Trimming stripped 8 bases from V and 7 bases from J, with 20 bases between. This CDR3 is 14 amino acids long. The CDR3 protein is CASRTLQGISGYTF. CDR3 sequence (DNA): TGTGCCAGCCGTACACTCCAGGGAATCTCTGGCTACACCTTC.

Turning to this clone: One junction end disagrees with the germline gene, perhaps due to a read error. The CDR3 spells CASSPQGIFGGYTF. The CDR3 nucleotides are TGTGCCAGCTCTCCACAGGGGATTTTCGGTGGCTACACCTTC. The chain combines TRBV18 with TRBJ1-2; 7 bases agree with TRBD1. This CDR3 region has 14 residues. Germline V CDR1 and CDR2: KGHSH, LQKENI.

V and J are TRBV18 and TRBJ2-2; a weak D match, TRBD1 (5 bases). This CDR3 contains 15 residues. Germline CDR1 is KGHSH and CDR2 is LQKENI. Trimming pared 3 bases from V and 1 base from J, leaving 9 bases between. CDR3 nucleotide sequence: TGTGCCAGCTCACCGAGACAGATGAACACCGGGGAGCTGTTTTTT. Amino acid sequence: CASSPRQMNTGELFF.

The V and J genes are TRBV29-1 and TRBJ2-1; D not certain. V dropped 3 bases and J dropped 9 bases, with 9 bases sitting between them. CDR3 length: 11 amino acids. Germline V gene lookup returns CDR1 SQVTM and CDR2 ANQGSEA. Here the CDR3 reads CSVDRVGEQFF. DNA for the CDR3: TGCAGCGTTGACCGGGTCGGTGAGCAGTTCTTC.

J is TRBJ2-3 and V is TRBV27; 12 bases match TRBD1. CDR3 length: 14 residues. Trimming removed 2 bases from V and 9 bases from J; junction bases left unmatched: 3. Germline V gives CDR1 MNHEY, CDR2 SMNVEV (reference sequence). The CDR3 region is CASSLGTGGRTQYF. In DNA, the CDR3 is TGTGCCAGCAGTTTAGGGACAGGGGGCCGAACGCAGTATTTT.

The chain uses TRBV12-5 and TRBJ1-1; D possibly corresponds to TRBD1 (6 bases). V was trimmed by 6 bases and J by 4 bases, leaving 15 bases between them. The V gene's germline CDR1 is LGHNT and CDR2 FRNRAP. This CDR3 spans 14 amino acids. Here the CDR3 reads CASGRTVDGTEAFF. The CDR3 DNA reads TGTGCTAGTGGGAGGACAGTGGACGGCACTGAAGCTTTCTTT.

In its sample, this clone was seen a few times. The chain joins TRBV11-2 to TRBJ1-1; D uncertain. Germline CDR1 is SGHAT and CDR2 is FQNNGV. Trimming removed 3 bases at V and 1 base at J, with 6 bases between. CDR3 length: 13 amino acids. CDR3 in amino acids: CASSLRENTEAFF. The CDR3, as DNA: TGTGCCAGCAGCTTGCGGGAGAACACTGAAGCTTTCTTT.

The chain links TRBV28 to TRBJ1-6, with D possibly matching TRBD1 (5 bases). In germline, CDR1 is MDHEN, CDR2 SYDVKM. The V end was cut by 6 bases, the J end by 9 bases, with 15 bases between. This CDR3 has 14 amino acids. The CDR3 DNA reads TGTGCCAGCAGCCACCGGGGGTTAGGTTCACCCCTCCACTTT. The encoded protein is CASSHRGLGSPLHF.

This rearrangement joins TRBV6-5 to TRBJ2-7; 11 nucleotides match TRBD2. J was trimmed by 1 base and V by 5 bases; bases with no gene match: 4. The CDR3 consists of 15 residues. Germline values: CDR1 MNHEY, CDR2 SVGAGI. The CDR3 bases are TGTGCCAGCAGTAGGGGACTAGCGGCTTCCTACGAGCAGTACTTC. Amino acid sequence: CASSRGLAASYEQYF.

The chain combines TRBV5-1 with TRBJ1-1; unclear D gene. CDR3 length equals 14 residues. In germline, CDR1 is SGHRS, CDR2 YFSETQ. The V and J ends lost 0 bases and 0 bases respectively, with 6 bases between them. DNA for the CDR3: TGCGCCAGCAGCTTGGACAGAATGAACACTGAAGCTTTCTTT. The encoded protein is CASSLDRMNTEAFF.

The chain combines TRBV18 with TRBJ2-7; possibly TRBD1 for D (6 bases). CDR1 is KGHSH and CDR2 is LQKENI in the germline V gene. Trimming removed 3 bases from V and 3 bases from J, with 9 bases in between. CDR3 length equals 13 residues. CDR3 nucleotides: TGTGCCAGCTCACCCAACAGGGTCTACGAGCAGTACTTC. This codes for CASSPNRVYEQYF.

V gene TRBV6-5 combines with J gene TRBJ2-3; 7 bases are shared with TRBD1. Germline values: CDR1 MNHEY, CDR2 SVGAGI. With 6 bases clipped from V and 9 bases from J, the junction kept 15 bases outside the gene matches. CDR3 size: 15 residues. In DNA, the CDR3 is TGTGCCAGCAGGAGGGACAGCGCCGAAAGTGGGACGCAGTATTTT. Translating it yields CASRRDSAESGTQYF.

In this sample, this clone turned up a few times. The CDR3 coding sequence is TGCAGCGTAAGGAGGATGAACACTGAAGCTTTCTTT. It encodes CSVRRMNTEAFF. The V and J genes are TRBV29-1 and TRBJ1-1, with no clear D. Germline loops: CDR1 SQVTM, CDR2 ANQGSEA. V was trimmed by 6 bases and J by 0 bases, leaving 8 bases between them. This CDR3 comprises 12 residues.

The chain couples TRBV29-1 to TRBJ2-6; D is undetermined. Germline lookup yields CDR1 SQVTM and CDR2 ANQGSEA. The CDR3 is 12 residues long. With 7 bases removed from V and 0 bases from J, the gap between germline ends came to 4 bases. DNA for the CDR3: TGCAGCGCTCACTCTGGGGCCAACGTCCTGACTTTC. Translating gives CSAHSGANVLTF. The complete variable domain, with remaining parts taken from reference TRBV29-1 and TRBJ2-6, reads SAVISQKPSRDICQRGTSLTIQCQVDSQVTMMFWYRQQPGQSLTLIATANQGSEATYESGFVIDKFPISRPNLTFSTLTVSNMSPEDSSIYLCSAHSGANVLTFGAGSRLTVL.

The sample holds a few counts of this clone. The chain carries TRBV14 and TRBJ2-3, with D unclear. The CDR3 runs 15 residues. Germline V gene lookup returns CDR1 SGHDN and CDR2 FVKESK. Trimming removed 0 bases from V and 8 bases from J, with 15 bases in between. CDR3 amino acids: CASSQELIITGTQYF. DNA for the CDR3: TGTGCCAGCAGCCAAGAATTAATCATTACGGGTACGCAGTATTTT.

The V call is TRBV27, the J call TRBJ1-5; D perhaps matches TRBD1 (5 bases). Germline V lookup: CDR1 MNHEY, CDR2 SMNVEV (reference sequence). V lost 5 bases to trimming and J lost 0 bases, with 20 bases between them. The CDR3 totals 18 residues. DNA for the CDR3: TGTGCCAGCAGTACCCCGGACATGGGGAGGATTAGCAATCAGCCCCAGCATTTT. This translates into CASSTPDMGRISNQPQHF.

V gene TRBV19 combines with J gene TRBJ1-2; TRBD1 might be the D (5 bases). V was shortened by 1 base and J by 5 bases, with 8 bases between the two germline ends. This CDR3 has 13 amino acids. Germline assignment: CDR1 LNHDA and CDR2 SQIVND (reference sequence). The CDR3: CASSIGRGYGYTF. In nucleotides, the CDR3 is TGTGCCAGTAGTATAGGACGGGGGTATGGCTACACCTTC.

This clone has a handful of counts. The chain joins TRBV12-3 or TRBV12-4 to TRBJ1-1; tentative D call: TRBD1 (5 bases). The CDR3 covers 13 residues. V was trimmed by 6 bases and J by 3 bases, leaving 11 bases between them. This chain's CDR3 is CASSLYRHTEAFF. As DNA, the CDR3 is TGTGCCAGCAGCCTATACAGGCACACTGAAGCTTTCTTT.